The following is a T cell receptor (beta chain) sequence with its context. Its antigen is currently unknown. The data were obtained in a study of T cell responses to AZD1222 COVID-19 vaccine. Broader study findings: Most donors were white British and more were female, and clonal diversity was possibly underestimated. It was only a handful of AZD1222 recipients who were seropositive at baseline. Vaccine-associated CD4 TCRs spanned spike, dominant at 160-218 and 743-854. Reports indicate that nearly half of spike-specific TCRs are directed at unmutated variant regions.

This CDR3 region has 13 residues. V shed 4 bases and J shed 6 bases, with 13 bases lying between them. Germline CDR1 reads SGHVS; CDR2 reads FQNEAQ. TCRdb's table, derived via immunoSEQ multiplex PCR, lists solely in-frame clones and lacks some. The data contain around 120,000 clones, 70% to 90% of them singletons. Sequencing used peripheral blood, obtained on day 0 of AZD1222 vaccination. The receptor was isolated from an adult in good health. The V call is TRBV7-8, the J call TRBJ2-7; D is tentatively TRBD1 or TRBD2 (5 bases each). In nucleotides, the CDR3 is TGTGCCAGCAGCTACCGGGGCAAAGGCGAGCAGTACTTC. Protein sequence: CASSYRGKGEQYF.